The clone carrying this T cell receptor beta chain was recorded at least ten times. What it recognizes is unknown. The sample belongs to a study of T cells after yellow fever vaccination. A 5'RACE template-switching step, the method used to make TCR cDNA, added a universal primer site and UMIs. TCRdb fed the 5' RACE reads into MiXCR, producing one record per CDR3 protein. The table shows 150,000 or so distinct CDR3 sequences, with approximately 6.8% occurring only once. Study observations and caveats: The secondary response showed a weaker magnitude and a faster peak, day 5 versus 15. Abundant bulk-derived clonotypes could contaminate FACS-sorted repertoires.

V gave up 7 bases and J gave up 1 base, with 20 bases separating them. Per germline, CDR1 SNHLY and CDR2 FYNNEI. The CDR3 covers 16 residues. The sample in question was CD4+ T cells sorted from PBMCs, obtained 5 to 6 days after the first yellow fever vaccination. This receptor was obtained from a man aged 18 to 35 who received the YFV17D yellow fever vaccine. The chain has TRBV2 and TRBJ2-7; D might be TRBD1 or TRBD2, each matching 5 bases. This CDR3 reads CASTGPFGTSSYEQYF. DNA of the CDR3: TGTGCCAGCACCGGACCCTTCGGGACCTCGTCCTACGAGCAGTACTTC.